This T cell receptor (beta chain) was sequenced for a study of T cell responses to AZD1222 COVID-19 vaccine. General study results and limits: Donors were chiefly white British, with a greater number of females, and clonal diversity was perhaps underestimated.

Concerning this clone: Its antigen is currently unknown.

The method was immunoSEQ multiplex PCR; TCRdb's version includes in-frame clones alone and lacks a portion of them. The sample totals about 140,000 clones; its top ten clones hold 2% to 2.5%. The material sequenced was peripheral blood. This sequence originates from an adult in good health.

CDR3 amino acids: CASSSFRASGGAVQETQYF. DNA for the CDR3: TGTGCCAGCAGTTCCTTTAGAGCTAGCGGGGGGGCGGTCCAAGAGACCCAGTACTTC. The J gene is TRBJ2-5, the V gene TRBV28, with TRBD2 matching over 12 bases. Unmatched junction bases numbered 13, after V lost 4 bases and J lost 1 base. The CDR3 has 19 amino acids. CDR1 and CDR2 (germline): MDHEN, SYDVKM.